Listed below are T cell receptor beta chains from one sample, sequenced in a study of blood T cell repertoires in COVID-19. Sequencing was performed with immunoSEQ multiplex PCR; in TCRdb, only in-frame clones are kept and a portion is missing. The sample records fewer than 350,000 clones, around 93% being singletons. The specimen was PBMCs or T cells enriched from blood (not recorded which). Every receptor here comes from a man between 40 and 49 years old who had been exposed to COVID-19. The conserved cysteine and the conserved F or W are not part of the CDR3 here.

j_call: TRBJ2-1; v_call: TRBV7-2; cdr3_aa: ASSSQGVSNEQF
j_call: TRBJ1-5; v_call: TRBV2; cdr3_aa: ASSAGMGNSNQPQH
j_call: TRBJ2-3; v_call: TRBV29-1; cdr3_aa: SLQKAGELILDTQY
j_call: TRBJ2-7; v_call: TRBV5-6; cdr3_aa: ASSFEEEETYEQY
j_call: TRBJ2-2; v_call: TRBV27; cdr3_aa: ASSLIWEVGQNTGELF
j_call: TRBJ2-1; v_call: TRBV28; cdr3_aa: ASSPPGYNEQF
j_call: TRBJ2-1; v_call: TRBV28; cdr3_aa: ASSLREWHNEQF
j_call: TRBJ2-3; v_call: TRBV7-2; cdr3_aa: ASSERLAGPDGDTQY
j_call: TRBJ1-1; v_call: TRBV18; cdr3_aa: ASSAWTGGNTEAF
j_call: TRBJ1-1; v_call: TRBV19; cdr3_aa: ASSTGVNTEAF
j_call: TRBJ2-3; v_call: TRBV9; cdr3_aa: ASSPMGHPTDTQY
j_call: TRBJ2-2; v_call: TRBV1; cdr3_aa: TSSHKGPAGELF
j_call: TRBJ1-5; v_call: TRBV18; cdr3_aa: ASSPAQAAGQPQH
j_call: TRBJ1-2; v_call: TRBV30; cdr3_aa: AWSRQGNGGYT
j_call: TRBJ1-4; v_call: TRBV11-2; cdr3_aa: ASSLGFRDGTATNEKLF
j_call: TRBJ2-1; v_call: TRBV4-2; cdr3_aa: ASSQGKGGTGSNEQF
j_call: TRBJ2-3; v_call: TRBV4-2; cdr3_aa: ASSQAVEGGPGTDTQY
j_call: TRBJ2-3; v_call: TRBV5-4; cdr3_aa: ASSEGQGRDTQY
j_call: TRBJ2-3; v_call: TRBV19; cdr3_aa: ASSPRTGPMGRARTDTQY
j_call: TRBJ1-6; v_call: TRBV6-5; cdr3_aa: ASTKGPGIMPPLH
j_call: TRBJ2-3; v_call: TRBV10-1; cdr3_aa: ASNPSTDTQY
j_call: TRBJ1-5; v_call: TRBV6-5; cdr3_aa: ASSYLGAPPQH
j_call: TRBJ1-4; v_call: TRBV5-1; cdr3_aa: ASSLEANRGEKLF
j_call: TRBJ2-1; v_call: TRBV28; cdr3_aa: ASSLLATDEQF
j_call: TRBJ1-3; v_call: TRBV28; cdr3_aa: ASSWGTGENTIY
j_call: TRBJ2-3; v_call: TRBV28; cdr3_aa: ASSTGTGTDTQY
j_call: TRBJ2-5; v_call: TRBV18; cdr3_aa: ASSHLGQGASEETQY
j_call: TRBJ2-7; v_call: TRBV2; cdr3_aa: ASSEDRVNYEQY
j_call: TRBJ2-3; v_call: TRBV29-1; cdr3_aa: SAKIGSTDTQY
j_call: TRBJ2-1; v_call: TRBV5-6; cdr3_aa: ASSLGGGFYNEQF
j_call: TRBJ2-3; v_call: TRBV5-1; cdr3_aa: ASSPGTVTDTQY
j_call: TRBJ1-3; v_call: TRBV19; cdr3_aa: ASSINLSGNTIY